This T cell receptor (beta chain) was observed in a study of OX40 agonist ivuxolimab in advanced cancers. The study, taken as a whole, reports: Antigen specificity remained undetermined for the expanded peripheral T cells.

The CDR3 has 15 amino acids. V gave up 6 bases and J gave up 8 bases; unmatched junction bases: 9. CDR1 and CDR2 from the germline V gene are MNHEY and SVGAGI. This clone came up a few times. Its antigen remains unidentified. Clones were read by immunoSEQ multiplex PCR, and TCRdb kept only the in-frame ones, dropping some. The sample lists more than 50,000 clones, 80% occurring once. This TCR derives from an adult with an advanced solid tumor such as melanoma, head and neck, liver or kidney cancer. This chain links TRBV6-5 with TRBJ2-1, with TRBD2 identical over 11 bases. Sequencing used CD4+ or CD8+ T cells sorted from blood, obtained in a trial of the OX40 agonist ivuxolimab. The CDR3 spells CASRSTSGGLYEQFF. For the CDR3, the DNA is TGTGCCAGCAGAAGTACTAGCGGGGGTTTATATGAGCAGTTCTTC.